Given below is one T cell receptor (beta chain) in context. The sample comes from a study of blood T cell repertoires in COVID-19. Looking at the study overall: The United States, Italy and Spain were the sources of the acute and convalescent COVID-19 samples. T cells, B-cell-depleted T cells, or PBMCs provided the cDNA or gDNA that served as material.

Source study methods: Amplification from reference gene primers served as the basis for estimated nucleated cell counts. Data came from immunoSEQ multiplex PCR; TCRdb stores just in-frame clones and leaves some out. Clonal size and the V and J genes are those of that table, whereas D and trimming came from the DNA. In the table there are roughly 190,000 clones, approximately 86% of which are singletons. The TCR comes from a man between 65 and 85 years old with acute or convalescent COVID-19. The specimen was peripheral blood.

CDR3 sequence reads: CASSQGTGGNEQYF. Here the CDR3 DNA reads TGCGCCAGCAGCCAGGGGACAGGGGGCAACGAGCAGTACTTC. The chain uses TRBV5-1 and TRBJ2-7; 12 nucleotides align to TRBD1. Germline lookup yields CDR1 SGHRS and CDR2 YFSETQ. With 4 bases clipped from V and 5 bases from J, the junction kept 4 bases outside the gene matches. The CDR3 length is 14 residues.